This TCR beta chain was found in a study of T cells in Graves' hyperthyroidism and ophthalmopathy (dated by TCRdb to between 2018 and 2021). Context from the whole study: Peripheral blood was sampled at the time of initial diagnosis, prior to any treatment. To identify distinguishing TCR V-J signatures, a discovery cohort of around 100 patients was used, comprising 40 to 45 with Graves' ophthalmopathy and 55 to 65 with stable Graves' hyperthyroidism. An independent validation cohort of about 20 hyperthyroidism patients and about 15 patients who later progressed to ophthalmopathy tested prospective prediction of ophthalmopathy. The approximately 100 discovery patients were divided at random into training and test sets in a 7:3 ratio. In addition, the study compared T-cell repertoires in thyroid tissue and in blood from about 6 Graves' hyperthyroidism patients. After blood sampling, hyperthyroidism patients were treated with methimazole at a starting dose of 30 mg daily, and ophthalmopathy patients were treated with high-dose intravenous methylprednisolone. The paper describes TCR Vbeta CDR3 sequencing of roughly 130 peripheral blood samples, made up of 40 to 45 ophthalmopathy patients, around 78 hyperthyroidism patients and 17 progressor patients.

Beyond this particular receptor, the publication reports: During validation, the model predicted progression to ophthalmopathy a median of roughly 7.1 months ahead of onset, with roughly 65% sensitivity and more than 72% specificity. Most expanded thyroid clonotypes (frequency above 0.001) were also detected in blood, suggesting blood repertoires may reflect thyroid immune responses. Ophthalmopathy was separated from stable hyperthyroidism by a 13 V-J signature model, with about 88% sensitivity and about 84% specificity obtained in cross-validation and 80%/75% obtained in testing. Sample size was not statistically predetermined, and investigators were not blinded to group allocation.

Amplification of TCR beta CDR3 regions was carried out from RNA transcripts. A first-round RT-PCR of the TCR CDR3 used the HTBI primer set with the Qiagen OneStep RT-PCR kit. The libraries were constructed in a second round of multiplex PCR and then size-selected and purified. Sequencing of the libraries was done on an Illumina HiSeq2000 using paired-end 100 bp reads. Processing in the source paper ran as follows. SOAPnuke was used to process the raw data, with reads discarded if the reads contained adapters or uncalled bases, had a mean Phred below 15, or lacked an exact constant-primer or identifier match. High-quality paired reads were merged using COPE v1.2.5, and each unique nucleotide sequence was defined as a clonotype. MiTCR v1.1 was used to align clonotypes to the IMGT TRBV, TRBD and TRBJ reference segments. Only V-J combinations with frequency above 0.0001, covering approximately 99% of repertoires, were analysed. The TCS score was defined as the ratio of F50 (clonal expansion) to E x V (chaos), calculated using BLOSUM62-based TCRdist between CDR3 peptides within each V-J. Welch's t-statistics and random forest reduced roughly 540 V-J features to some 14, which were used in a naive Bayes classifier (R e1071). TCRdb reran the public reads through fastp at Q25 and MiXCR, keeping productive beta chains. Identical CDR3 protein sequences are pooled into one entry, listed with their most common genes and DNA. TCRdb's processing, not the study's, gives the V and J calls here. Counted in this sample were fewer than 650,000 distinct CDR3 sequences; approximately 15% of them appeared once. The ten largest clones take up roughly 5.5% of the sample.

Hyperthyroidism patients were newly diagnosed, had a disease duration of under 2 months, and were aged 18 to 65 years. Any patient with an uncontrolled infection, another autoimmune disease, pregnancy or lactation was excluded. Diagnoses were established on the basis of clinical symptoms, serum thyroxine and TRAb, thyroid ultrasound, and orbital computed tomography. Blood from progressor patients was drawn when they were first diagnosed with hyperthyroidism, before any ophthalmopathy symptoms appeared. PBMCs were isolated from about 10 ml of fresh peripheral blood by Ficoll-Paque density gradient centrifugation. Progressor patients were first diagnosed with Graves' hyperthyroidism and then developed ophthalmopathy during follow-up. Trizol reagent was used to extract total RNA, and RNA quality was then checked on an Agilent 2100 Bioanalyzer. From its cysteine to its phenylalanine, the CDR3 spans 13 amino acids. The only DNA kept is the CDR3, 39 bases in frame from the first base. The germline V gene (reference sequence) gives CDR1 as DFQATT and CDR2 as SNEGSKA. The junction carries 9 bases between V and J, which are trimmed by 3 bases and 3 bases respectively.

In its sample, this clonotype was seen many times. The specificity of this receptor is unknown. Per-base quality was not reported, and no clone a single base away is much larger than it. The sequence came from a woman in her twenties or thirties with Graves' hyperthyroidism that later progressed to Graves' ophthalmopathy. The specimen was blood. The V and J segments used are TRBV20-1 and TRBJ1-5, and the D gene may be TRBD1, 5 bases matching. In nucleotides, the sequence is TGCAGTGCTAGGGGGCAGGACAATCAGCCCCAGCATTTT. Its protein is CSARGQDNQPQHF.